This T cell receptor beta chain was captured by sequencing in a study of PD-1 blockade in classical Hodgkin lymphoma. Autologous stem cell transplantation was followed by relapse in every patient, and brentuximab vedotin exposure varied. Each best response was a complete response, a partial response or progressive disease. Concerning this clone: Its antigen is not known.

Whole-study findings and limits: Still unresolved is the cause of the repertoire differences, which may be disease activity or prior therapy. Exclusion was applied to patients who started nivolumab under 1 year after ASCT. CD8+ TCR diversity did not rise significantly by C4D1, unlike CD4+.

Assay used: immunoSEQ multiplex PCR; TCRdb lists only in-frame clones, some missing. The table shows fewer than 65,000 clones, with around 90% occurring only once. This TCR came from a human donor with classical Hodgkin lymphoma. The source material was peripheral blood mononuclear cells (PBMCs), sampled at baseline.

The CDR3, as DNA: TGTGCCAGCACCCTGAAGGAACGGGACTTTAGCTCTGGAAACACCATATATTTT. This codes for CASTLKERDFSSGNTIYF. The chain carries TRBV25-1 and TRBJ1-3; D is perhaps TRBD1 (5 bases). CDR1 MGHDK and CDR2 SYGVNS come from the germline V gene. The ends were cut back, 7 bases at V and 0 bases at J, with 22 bases in the middle. The CDR3 has 18 amino acids.